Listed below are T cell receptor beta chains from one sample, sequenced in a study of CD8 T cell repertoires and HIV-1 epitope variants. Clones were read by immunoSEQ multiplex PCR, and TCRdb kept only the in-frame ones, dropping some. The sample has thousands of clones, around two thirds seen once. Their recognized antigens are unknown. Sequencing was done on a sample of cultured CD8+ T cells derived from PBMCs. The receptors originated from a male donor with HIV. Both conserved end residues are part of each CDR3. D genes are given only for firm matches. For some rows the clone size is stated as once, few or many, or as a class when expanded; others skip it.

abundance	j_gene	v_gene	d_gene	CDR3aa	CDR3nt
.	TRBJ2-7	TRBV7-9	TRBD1	CASSPGTGNVVEQYF	TGTGCCAGCAGCCCCGGGACAGGCAACGTCGTCGAGCAGTACTTC
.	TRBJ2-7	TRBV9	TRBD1	CASSEAQGQGAHEQYF	TGTGCCAGCAGCGAGGCCCAGGGACAGGGGGCCCACGAGCAGTACTTC
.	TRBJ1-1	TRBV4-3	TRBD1	CASSQTRGKDTEAFF	TGCGCCAGCAGCCAGACCAGGGGGAAGGACACTGAAGCTTTCTTT
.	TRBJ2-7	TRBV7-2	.	CASSLDPNYEQYF	TGTGCCAGCAGCTTGGACCCAAACTACGAGCAGTACTTC
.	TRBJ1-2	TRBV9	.	CASNVQGYGYTF	TGTGCCAGCAACGTCCAGGGCTATGGCTACACCTTC
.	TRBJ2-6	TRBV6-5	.	CASSYSTGAGANVLTF	TGTGCCAGCAGTTACTCGACGGGGGCTGGGGCCAACGTCCTGACTTTC
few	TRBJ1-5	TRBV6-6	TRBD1	CASSYSRQGNEPQHF	TGTGCCAGCAGTTACTCGCGACAGGGTAATGAGCCCCAGCATTTT
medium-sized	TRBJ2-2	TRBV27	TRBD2	CARKLAGRNTGELFF	TGTGCCAGGAAGCTAGCGGGGAGGAACACCGGGGAGCTGTTTTTT
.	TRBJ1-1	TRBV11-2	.	CASSLWNTEAFF	TGTGCCAGCAGCTTATGGAACACTGAAGCTTTCTTT
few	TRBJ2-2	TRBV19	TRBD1	CASKGYAGQATGELFF	TGTGCCAGTAAAGGTTATGCCGGACAGGCGACGGGGGAGCTGTTTTTT
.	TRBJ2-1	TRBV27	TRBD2	CASSLLGLGTNEQFF	TGTGCCAGCAGTTTATTGGGACTAGGTACCAATGAGCAGTTCTTC
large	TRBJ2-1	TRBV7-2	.	CASSLDGASEQFF	TGTGCCAGCAGCTTAGACGGTGCCAGTGAGCAGTTCTTC
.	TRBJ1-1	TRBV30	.	CAWSVQDFHSLNTEAFF	TGTGCCTGGAGTGTACAAGACTTCCACTCATTGAACACTGAAGCTTTCTTT
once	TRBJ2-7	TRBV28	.	CASSLLAAYEQYF	TGTGCCAGCAGTTTATTGGCAGCTTACGAGCAGTACTTC
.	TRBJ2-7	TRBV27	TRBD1	CASSSGTDPYEQYF	TGTGCCAGCAGTTCAGGGACAGACCCCTACGAGCAGTACTTC
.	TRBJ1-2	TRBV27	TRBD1	CASSYGTATNYGYTF	TGTGCTAGCAGTTATGGGACAGCGACTAACTATGGCTACACCTTC
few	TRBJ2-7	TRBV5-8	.	CASSLKDDYEQYF	TGTGCCAGCAGCTTGAAAGACGACTACGAGCAGTACTTC
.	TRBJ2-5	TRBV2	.	CASIGLLQETQYF	TGTGCCAGCATCGGACTATTGCAAGAGACCCAGTACTTC
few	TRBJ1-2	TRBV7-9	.	CASSFLPRWDGYTF	TGTGCCAGCAGCTTTTTGCCCCGTTGGGATGGCTACACCTTC
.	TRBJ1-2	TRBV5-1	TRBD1	CASSTNFDRADYGYTF	TGCGCCAGCAGCACAAACTTCGACAGGGCTGACTATGGCTACACCTTC
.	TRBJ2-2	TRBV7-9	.	CASSLGGAKAGELFF	TGTGCCAGCAGCCTAGGCGGGGCTAAGGCCGGGGAGCTGTTTTTT
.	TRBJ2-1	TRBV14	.	CASSTWDINEQFF	TGTGCCAGCAGCACCTGGGACATAAATGAGCAGTTCTTC
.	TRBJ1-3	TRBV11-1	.	CASSLLGPGNTIYF	TGTGCCAGCAGCTTATTGGGGCCTGGAAACACCATATATTTT
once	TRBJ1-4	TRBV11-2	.	CASSLEREKLFF	TGTGCCAGCAGCTTAGAACGAGAAAAACTGTTTTTT